This T cell receptor beta chain was documented in a study of shared clonotypes between healthy human individuals. On the study more broadly: Donors were a couple of women and a few men aged 18 to 49.

The ends were cut back, 1 base at V and 5 bases at J, with 18 bases in the middle. Germline assignment: CDR1 SGHDT and CDR2 YYEEEE. The CDR3 runs to 16 residues. Study-wide results and caveats: At large depth, rarefaction still showed sorted-subset sequencing to be incomplete.

On this clone: Its specificity is not known.

The material for each subset, its genomic DNA, was split evenly across several immunoSEQ plates. TCRdb's table, derived via immunoSEQ multiplex PCR, lists solely in-frame clones and lacks some. The data contain around 620,000 clones, 85% to 95% of them seen just once; the ten biggest clones take up about 0.11%. CD45RO-negative cells were positively selected for CCR7, leaving out terminally differentiated effector memory CD45RA+ cells. J is TRBJ2-5 and V is TRBV5-6; tentatively, D is TRBD1 or TRBD2 (6 bases each). The source material was naive CD8+ T cells sorted from blood. The clonotype comes from a woman in her twenties or thirties in good health. CDR3 coding DNA: TGTGCCAGCAGCTTGTATGGAGGGGGGATCCGGGAGACCCAGTACTTC. Translating gives CASSLYGGGIRETQYF. Based on the CDR3 plus reference TRBV5-6 and TRBJ2-5, the full variable domain is DAGVTQSPTHLIKTRGQQVTLRCSPKSGHDTVSWYQQALGQGPQFIFQYYEEEERQRGNFPDRFSGHQFPNYSSELNVNALLLGDSALYLCASSLYGGGIRETQYFGPGTRLLVL.